The 11 T cell receptor beta chains presented below share a single source sample, sequenced in a study of shared clonotypes between healthy human individuals. TCRdb keeps only in-frame clones here, not all; method: immunoSEQ multiplex PCR. The sample has about 640,000 clones, approximately 75% seen once. Sequencing input: memory CD4+ T cells sorted from blood. The subset denotes: CD45RA-negative fraction. The receptors were gathered from a young woman in good health.

Only a few counts were recorded for this clone. V gene TRBV18 combines with J gene TRBJ2-7, with 12 bases fitting TRBD1. Losses at the gene ends were 4 bases for V and 7 bases for J; bases not matched to a gene: 8. This CDR3 has 15 residues. Per germline, CDR1 KGHSH and CDR2 LQKENI. CDR3 bases: TGTGCCAGCTCACAAGCCGGGACAGGGGGCTCGGAGCAGTACTTC. Amino acids: CASSQAGTGGSEQYF.

As regards this clone: One junction end does not reproduce the germline sequence, and a read error may be involved. The chain links TRBV28 to TRBJ1-1; D is unclear. Looked up from germline, CDR1 is MDHEN and CDR2 is SYDVKM. The CDR3 runs to 9 residues. The CDR3 DNA is TGTGCCGCCAAAACACCGAGGGAATTT. This encodes CAAKTPREF. Full variable domain (outside the CDR3, taken from reference TRBV28 and TRBJ1-1): DVKVTQSSRYLVKRTGEKVFLECVQDMDHENMFWYRQDPGLGLRLIYFSYDVKMKEKGDIPEGYSVSREKKERFSLILESASTNQTSMYLCAAKTPREFGQGTRLTVV.

The rearrangement links TRBV5-4 to TRBJ1-3; no firm D call. Trimming stripped 1 base from V and 1 base from J, with 9 bases between. This CDR3 is built from 15 residues. From germline, CDR1 is SGHNT and CDR2 YYREEE (reference sequence). CDR3 sequence reads: CASSLYGGSGNTIYF. The CDR3 DNA reads as TGTGCCAGCAGCTTGTATGGCGGATCTGGAAACACCATATATTTT.

This clone was recorded once. The chain links TRBV7-2 to TRBJ2-5; D may be TRBD2 (6 bases). CDR1 and CDR2 (germline): SGHTA, FQGNSA. This CDR3 has 16 amino acids. V dropped 3 bases and J dropped 2 bases, with 16 bases sitting between them. CDR3 in DNA: TGTGCCAGCAGCTTGCAATCCACGGGGGATCAAGAGACCCAGTACTTC. Residues: CASSLQSTGDQETQYF.

In this sample, this clone turned up a few times. J is TRBJ1-2 and V is TRBV2; no reliable D call. Trimming took off 5 bases at V and 8 bases at J, with 12 bases between the two ends. CDR1 is SNHLY, CDR2 FYNNEI, per germline. CDR3 length: 12 residues. The CDR3 loop reads CASSLSRGGYTF. CDR3 nucleotide sequence: TGTGCCAGCAGTTTGTCCCGCGGGGGCTACACCTTC.

The chain is built from TRBV5-1 and TRBJ2-1; D possibly matches TRBD1 or TRBD2 (5 bases each). V lost 4 bases and J 6 bases, leaving 17 bases between the germline ends. The length of the CDR3 is 15 residues. The germline V gene encodes CDR1 SGHRS and CDR2 YFSETQ. The CDR3 sequence is CASSPSTGLLNEQFF. CDR3 DNA sequence: TGCGCCAGCAGCCCAAGCACGGGGCTACTCAATGAGCAGTTCTTC.

This clone came up a few times. This chain uses TRBV5-5 with TRBJ1-5, with D perhaps TRBD1 (5 bases). V dropped 4 bases and J dropped 4 bases, with 9 bases sitting between them. CDR3 length: 13 amino acids. Germline V gives CDR1 SGHKS, CDR2 YYEKEE (reference sequence). The CDR3 DNA reads TGTGCCAGCAGCCGCTACAGGAATCAGCCCCAGCATTTT. It translates to CASSRYRNQPQHF. The full variable domain, its missing parts supplied by reference TRBV5-5 and TRBJ1-5, is DAGVTQSPTHLIKTRGQQVTLRCSPISGHKSVSWYQQVLGQGPQFIFQYYEKEERGRGNFPDRFSARQFPNYSSELNVNALLLGDSALYLCASSRYRNQPQHFGDGTRLSIL.

This chain links TRBV5-1 with TRBJ1-5; D ambiguous. The CDR3 extends over 14 amino acids. CDR1 and CDR2 (germline): SGHRS, YFSETQ. Trimming cost V 5 bases and J 7 bases, with 16 bases left between them. CDR3 nucleotides: TGCGCCAGCAGAGAAAGCGACGGAGGGCAGCCCCAGCATTTT. It is translated as CASRESDGGQPQHF.

The chain uses TRBV2 and TRBJ1-1; TRBD1 agrees at 9 bases. This CDR3 region has 14 residues. Germline lookup yields CDR1 SNHLY and CDR2 FYNNEI. V was clipped by 8 bases and J by 1 base; unmatched bases: 5. CDR3 bases: TGTGCCAGCCGCAGGGACAGGGCGAACACTGAAGCTTTCTTT. The encoded protein is CASRRDRANTEAFF.

The chain joins TRBV7-2 to TRBJ2-3; 12 positions agree with TRBD2. Looked up from germline, CDR1 is SGHTA and CDR2 is FQGNSA. The CDR3 runs to 14 residues. The J segment lost 5 bases and the V segment lost 6 bases, leaving 3 bases of the junction unmatched. In nucleotides, the CDR3 is TGTGCCAGCAGATTGACTAGCGGGAGAGATACGCAGTATTTT. Its protein is CASRLTSGRDTQYF.

This rearrangement joins TRBV4-1 to TRBJ2-7; D gene uncertain. The CDR3 has 17 amino acids. With 0 bases removed from V and 0 bases from J, the gap between germline ends came to 15 bases. Germline-derived CDR1 and CDR2 are MGHRA and YSYEKL. The CDR3 region has the DNA TGCGCCAGCAGCCAAGATGTGCTCCAGCTAACCTCCTACGAGCAGTACTTC. This encodes CASSQDVLQLTSYEQYF.